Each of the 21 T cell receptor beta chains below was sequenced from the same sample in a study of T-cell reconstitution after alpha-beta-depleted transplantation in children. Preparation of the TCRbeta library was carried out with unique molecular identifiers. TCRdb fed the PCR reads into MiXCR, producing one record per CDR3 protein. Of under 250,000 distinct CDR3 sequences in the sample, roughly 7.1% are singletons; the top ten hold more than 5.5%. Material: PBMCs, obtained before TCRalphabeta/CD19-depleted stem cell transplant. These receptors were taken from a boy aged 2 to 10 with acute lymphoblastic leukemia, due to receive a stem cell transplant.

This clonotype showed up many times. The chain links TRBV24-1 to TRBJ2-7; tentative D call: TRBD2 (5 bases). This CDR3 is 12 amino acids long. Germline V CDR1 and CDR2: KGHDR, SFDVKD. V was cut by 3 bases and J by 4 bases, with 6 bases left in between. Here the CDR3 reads CATSDGGYEQYF. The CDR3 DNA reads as TGTGCCACCAGTGATGGAGGTTACGAGCAGTACTTC.

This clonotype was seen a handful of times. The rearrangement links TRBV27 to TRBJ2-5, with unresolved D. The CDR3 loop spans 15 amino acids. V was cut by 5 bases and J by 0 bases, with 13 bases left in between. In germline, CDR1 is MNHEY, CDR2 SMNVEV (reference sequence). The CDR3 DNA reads TGTGCCAGCAGTCCCCAGGAGCTTAACCAAGAGACCCAGTACTTC. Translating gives CASSPQELNQETQYF.

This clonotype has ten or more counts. CDR3 sequence (DNA): TGCAGCGTGGCCTGGGGGGCCTACGAGCAGTACTTC. Translating gives CSVAWGAYEQYF. V and J are TRBV29-1 and TRBJ2-7; possible D gene TRBD2, 6 bases. CDR1 and CDR2 (germline): SQVTM, ANQGSEA. The CDR3 loop spans 12 amino acids. Trimming pared 6 bases from V and 2 bases from J, leaving 11 bases between.

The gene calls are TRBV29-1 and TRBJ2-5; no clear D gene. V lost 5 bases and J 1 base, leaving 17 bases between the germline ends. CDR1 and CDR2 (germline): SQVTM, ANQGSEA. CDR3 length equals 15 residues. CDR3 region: CSVYGSRTVQETQYF. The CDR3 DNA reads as TGCAGCGTTTATGGCTCCAGGACGGTCCAAGAGACCCAGTACTTC.

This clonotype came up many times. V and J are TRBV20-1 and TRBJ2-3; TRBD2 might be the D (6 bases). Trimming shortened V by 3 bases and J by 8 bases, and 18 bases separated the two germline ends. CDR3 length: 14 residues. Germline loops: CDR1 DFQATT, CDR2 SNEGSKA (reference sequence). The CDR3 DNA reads TGCAGTGCTAGCGGGGGTTCATGGGTTGGTACGCAGTATTTT. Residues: CSASGGSWVGTQYF.

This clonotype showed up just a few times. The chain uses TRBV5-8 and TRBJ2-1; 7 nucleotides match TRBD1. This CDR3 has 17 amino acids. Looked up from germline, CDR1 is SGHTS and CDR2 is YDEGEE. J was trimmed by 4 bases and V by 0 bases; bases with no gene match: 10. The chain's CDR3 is CASSLAAGTDLYNEQFF. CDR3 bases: TGTGCCAGCAGCTTGGCCGCCGGGACAGACTTATACAATGAGCAGTTCTTC. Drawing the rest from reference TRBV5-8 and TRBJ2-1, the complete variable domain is EAGVTQSPTHLIKTRGQQATLRCSPISGHTSVYWYQQALGLGLQFLLWYDEGEERNRGNFPPRFSGRQFPNYSSELNVNALELEDSALYLCASSLAAGTDLYNEQFFGPGTRLTVL.

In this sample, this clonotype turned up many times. Written as DNA, the CDR3 is TGCGCCAGCAGCGGGGAAGAGACCCAGTACTTC. As protein: CASSGEETQYF. The rearrangement joins TRBV5-1 to TRBJ2-5, with unresolved D. Trimming took off 4 bases at V and 3 bases at J, with 4 bases between the two ends. Germline CDR1 SGHRS, CDR2 YFSETQ. The CDR3 spans 11 residues. Looking up the rest from reference TRBV5-1 and TRBJ2-5 gives the full variable domain: KAGVTQTPRYLIKTRGQQVTLSCSPISGHRSVSWYQQTPGQGLQFLFEYFSETQRNKGNFPGRFSGRQFSNSRSEMNVSTLELGDSALYLCASSGEETQYFGPGTRLLVL.

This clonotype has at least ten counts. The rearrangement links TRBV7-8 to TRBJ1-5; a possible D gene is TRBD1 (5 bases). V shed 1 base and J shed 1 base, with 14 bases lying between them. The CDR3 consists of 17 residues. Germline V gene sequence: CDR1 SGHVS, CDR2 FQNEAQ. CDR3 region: CASSLVTGEGSNQPQHF. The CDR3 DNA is TGTGCCAGCAGCTTAGTAACGGGGGAGGGGAGCAATCAGCCCCAGCATTTT.

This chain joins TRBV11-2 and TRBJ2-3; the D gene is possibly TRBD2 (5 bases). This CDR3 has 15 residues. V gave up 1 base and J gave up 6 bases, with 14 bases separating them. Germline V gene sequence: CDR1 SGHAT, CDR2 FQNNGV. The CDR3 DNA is TGTGCCAGCAGCTTAGGGAGGACCGAAGCGGATACGCAGTATTTT. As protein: CASSLGRTEADTQYF.

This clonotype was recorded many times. CDR3: CASSLIGSTGELFF. CDR3 DNA sequence: TGTGCCAGCAGTTTGATCGGGAGCACCGGGGAGCTGTTTTTT. This chain links TRBV27 with TRBJ2-2; perhaps TRBD2 as D (6 bases). V was pared by 3 bases and J by 4 bases, with 9 bases between. CDR3 length equals 14 residues. CDR1 is MNHEY and CDR2 is SMNVEV in the germline V gene (reference sequence).

CDR3 loop: CASSQEAGAGELFF. Here the CDR3 DNA reads TGTGCCAGCAGCCAAGAAGCGGGCGCCGGGGAGCTGTTTTTT. The chain has TRBV4-2 and TRBJ2-2, with D possibly matching TRBD2 (6 bases). The ends were cut back, 0 bases at V and 6 bases at J, with 8 bases in the middle. Germline CDR1 LGHNA, CDR2 YNFKEQ. The CDR3 is 14 residues long.

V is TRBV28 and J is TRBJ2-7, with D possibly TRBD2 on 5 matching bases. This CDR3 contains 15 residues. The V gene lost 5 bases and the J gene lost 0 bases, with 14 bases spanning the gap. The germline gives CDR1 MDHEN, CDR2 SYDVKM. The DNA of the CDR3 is TGTGCCAGCAGTCGCAGAGGGCCCAGCTCCTACGAGCAGTACTTC. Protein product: CASSRRGPSSYEQYF. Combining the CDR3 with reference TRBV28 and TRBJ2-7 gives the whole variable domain DVKVTQSSRYLVKRTGEKVFLECVQDMDHENMFWYRQDPGLGLRLIYFSYDVKMKEKGDIPEGYSVSREKKERFSLILESASTNQTSMYLCASSRRGPSSYEQYFGPGTRLTVT.

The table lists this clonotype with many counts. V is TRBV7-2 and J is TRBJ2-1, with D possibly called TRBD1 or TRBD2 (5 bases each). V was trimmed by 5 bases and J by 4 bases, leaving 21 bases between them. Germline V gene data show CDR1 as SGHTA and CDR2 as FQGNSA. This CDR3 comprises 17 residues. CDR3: CASSPAVRAGSYNEQFF. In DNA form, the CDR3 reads TGTGCCAGCAGCCCCGCCGTCCGGGCAGGGAGTTACAATGAGCAGTTCTTC.

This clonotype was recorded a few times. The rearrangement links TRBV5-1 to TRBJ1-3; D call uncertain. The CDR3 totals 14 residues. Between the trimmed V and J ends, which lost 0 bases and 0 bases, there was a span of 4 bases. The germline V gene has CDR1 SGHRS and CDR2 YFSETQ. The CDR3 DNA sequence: TGCGCCAGCAGCTTGGACGCCTCTGGAAACACCATATATTTT. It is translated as CASSLDASGNTIYF.

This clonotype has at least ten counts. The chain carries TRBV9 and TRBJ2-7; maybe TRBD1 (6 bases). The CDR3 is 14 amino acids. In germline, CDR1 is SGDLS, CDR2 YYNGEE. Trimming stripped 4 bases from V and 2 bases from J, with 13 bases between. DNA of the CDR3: TGTGCCAGCAGCCCCCAGGGGTCGACCTACGAGCAGTACTTC. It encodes CASSPQGSTYEQYF.

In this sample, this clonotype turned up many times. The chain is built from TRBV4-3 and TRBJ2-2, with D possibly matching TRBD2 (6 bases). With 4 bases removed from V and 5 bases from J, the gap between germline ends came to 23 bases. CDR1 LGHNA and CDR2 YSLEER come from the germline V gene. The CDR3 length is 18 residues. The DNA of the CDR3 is TGCGCCAGCAGCCCAAGATACGTGGCGGGAAGGGGTACCGGGGAGCTGTTTTTT. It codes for CASSPRYVAGRGTGELFF.

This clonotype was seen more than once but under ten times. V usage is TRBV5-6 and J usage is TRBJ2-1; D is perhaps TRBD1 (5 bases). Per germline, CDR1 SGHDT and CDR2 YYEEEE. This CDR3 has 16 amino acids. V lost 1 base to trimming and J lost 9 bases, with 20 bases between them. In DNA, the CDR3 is TGTGCCAGCAGCTTGTCCGGCAGGGTATTGGGCAGTGAGCAGTTCTTC. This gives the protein CASSLSGRVLGSEQFF. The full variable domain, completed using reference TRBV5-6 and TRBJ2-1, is DAGVTQSPTHLIKTRGQQVTLRCSPKSGHDTVSWYQQALGQGPQFIFQYYEEEERQRGNFPDRFSGHQFPNYSSELNVNALLLGDSALYLCASSLSGRVLGSEQFFGPGTRLTVL.

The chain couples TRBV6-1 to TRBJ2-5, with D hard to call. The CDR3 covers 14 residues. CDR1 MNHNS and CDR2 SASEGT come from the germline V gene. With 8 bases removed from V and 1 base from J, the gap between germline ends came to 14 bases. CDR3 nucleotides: TGTGCCAGCCGTCAAGGACGGAGCCAAGAGACCCAGTACTTC. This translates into CASRQGRSQETQYF.

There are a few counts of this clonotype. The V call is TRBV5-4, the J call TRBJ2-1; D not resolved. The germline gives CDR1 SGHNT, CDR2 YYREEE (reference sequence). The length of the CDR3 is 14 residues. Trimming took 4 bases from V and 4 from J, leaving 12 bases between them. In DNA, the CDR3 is TGTGCCAGCAGCCCACGGGCCACTTACAATGAGCAGTTCTTC. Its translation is CASSPRATYNEQFF.

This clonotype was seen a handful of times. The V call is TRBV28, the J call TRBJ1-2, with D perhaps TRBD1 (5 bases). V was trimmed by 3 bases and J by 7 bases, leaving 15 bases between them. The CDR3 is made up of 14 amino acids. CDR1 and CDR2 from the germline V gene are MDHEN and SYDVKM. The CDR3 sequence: CASSFGDGFGGYTF. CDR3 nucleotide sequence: TGTGCCAGCAGTTTTGGGGACGGTTTTGGTGGCTACACCTTC.

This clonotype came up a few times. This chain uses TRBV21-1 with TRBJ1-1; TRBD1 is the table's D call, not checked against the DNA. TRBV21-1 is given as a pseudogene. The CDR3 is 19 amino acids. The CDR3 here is CASSDHPQGFLRMNTEAFF. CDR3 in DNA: TGTGCCAGCAGCGACCACCCCCAGGGGTTTTTACGAATGAACACTGAAGCTTTCTTT.